This TCR beta chain originates from a study of blood T cell repertoires in COVID-19. Background on the study: Whether acute or convalescent, the COVID-19 samples came from the United States, Italy and Spain. T cells, B-cell-depleted T cells, or PBMCs supplied cDNA or gDNA.

As originally analysed: Using reference gene primer amplification, nucleated cell counts were estimated. TCRdb's table, derived via immunoSEQ multiplex PCR, lists solely in-frame clones and lacks some. The V and J calls and the clone size are those of that table, but D and trimming were determined from the DNA. The sample consists of about 170,000 clones, around nine tenths of them appearing once. V lost 1 base, J lost 4 bases, and 8 bases lay in between. The CDR3 has 14 residues. From germline, CDR1 is SGHVS and CDR2 FNYEAQ. This TCR came from a man aged 45-65 years who had recovered from COVID-19. Sequenced sample: peripheral blood. The chain links TRBV7-6 to TRBJ2-1; the D is unclear. CDR3 amino acids: CASSLGGRYNEQFF. CDR3 DNA sequence: TGTGCCAGCAGCTTAGGAGGCAGATACAATGAGCAGTTCTTC.